The rows below give T cell receptor beta chains drawn from one sample of a study of blood T cell repertoires in COVID-19. Data came from immunoSEQ multiplex PCR; TCRdb stores just in-frame clones and leaves some out. Here the sample spans 85,000 to 95,000 clones, 80% to 90% being singletons. Material for sequencing was peripheral blood. The receptors here all came from a human donor with acute or convalescent COVID-19. The donor label of this sample is uncertain. Each CDR3 is given with its conserved first and last residue. The order of the fields is V gene, clone size, J gene, D gene, CDR3 protein, CDR3 DNA. The D gene is left open where the match is weak. A clone size is listed for some rows: how often the clone was seen (once, few, many), or a class if it is expanded.

TRBV15	-	TRBJ2-7	TRBD1	CATSREGTGSYEQYF	TGTGCCACCAGCAGAGAGGGGACAGGATCCTACGAGCAGTACTTC
TRBV12-5	few	TRBJ2-7	TRBD2	CASGRTSGGFYEQYF	TGTGCTAGTGGTCGGACTAGCGGGGGGTTCTACGAGCAGTACTTC
TRBV18	-	TRBJ2-2	-	CASSPRPHTGELFF	TGTGCCAGCTCACCGAGGCCACACACCGGGGAGCTGTTTTTT
TRBV9	-	TRBJ1-1	TRBD1	CASSVAAPGQATEAFF	TGTGCCAGCAGCGTCGCAGCACCGGGACAGGCGACTGAAGCTTTCTTT
TRBV4-3	-	TRBJ1-4	TRBD1	CASSRRQGPLELFF	TGCGCCAGCAGCCGCAGACAGGGGCCCCTAGAACTGTTTTTT
TRBV19	-	TRBJ1-4	-	CASSRNHRSTNEKLFF	TGTGCCAGTAGCCGGAATCACAGGTCAACTAATGAAAAACTGTTTTTT
TRBV28	-	TRBJ1-2	TRBD1	CASTSYRGIYGYTF	TGTGCCAGCACCTCCTACAGGGGAATCTATGGCTACACCTTC
TRBV18	-	TRBJ1-2	TRBD1	CASSPPIATGINYGYTF	TGTGCCAGCTCACCTCCGATAGCGACAGGGATAAACTATGGCTACACCTTC
TRBV15	-	TRBJ2-3	-	CATEGGGTDTQYF	TGTGCCACCGAGGGGGGGGGCACAGATACGCAGTATTTT
TRBV5-4	-	TRBJ2-3	-	CASSSSGGAFTDTQYF	TGTGCCAGCAGCTCCTCTGGGGGGGCTTTCACAGATACGCAGTATTTT
TRBV3-1/TRBV3-2	-	TRBJ1-1	TRBD1	CASSQGARTGSVEAFF	TGTGCCAGCAGCCAAGGCGCGCGGACAGGGTCCGTTGAAGCTTTCTTT
TRBV4-2	-	TRBJ2-7	-	CASSQGSISNF	TGTGCCAGCAGCCAAGGGAGTATCAGTAACTTC
TRBV11-1	-	TRBJ2-3	-	CASRIGPGFTDTQYF	TGTGCCAGCAGGATAGGCCCGGGGTTCACAGATACGCAGTATTTT
TRBV28	-	TRBJ2-7	-	CASKAGSRGLAYEQYF	TGTGCCAGCAAGGCAGGGTCCCGTGGGTTGGCCTACGAGCAGTACTTC
TRBV7-9	-	TRBJ2-2	TRBD1	CASSPGQGETGELFF	TGTGCCAGCAGCCCCGGACAGGGGGAGACCGGGGAGCTGTTTTTT
TRBV7-2	-	TRBJ2-1	-	CASSNGGANEQFF	TGTGCCAGCAGCAATGGGGGGGCTAATGAGCAGTTCTTC
TRBV28	-	TRBJ1-2	TRBD1	CASSWTGDGNYGYTF	TGTGCCAGCAGTTGGACAGGGGACGGTAACTATGGCTACACCTTC
TRBV28	-	TRBJ1-1	-	CASSFPGAGGAEAFF	TGTGCCAGCAGTTTCCCAGGGGCCGGTGGAGCTGAAGCTTTCTTT
TRBV5-1	-	TRBJ2-2	-	CASSLPQGNTGELFF	TGCGCCAGCAGCTTGCCCCAGGGAAACACCGGGGAGCTGTTTTTT
TRBV7-7	-	TRBJ2-1	TRBD2	CASSPAGTTYNEQFF	TGTGCTAGCAGCCCCGCCGGGACTACCTACAATGAGCAGTTCTTC
TRBV14	-	TRBJ2-2	TRBD1	CASSLTGGVRELFF	TGTGCCAGCAGCTTGACAGGGGGCGTCCGGGAGCTGTTTTTT
TRBV11-3	-	TRBJ1-2	TRBD1	CASSLKGQGRYGYTF	TGTGCCAGCAGCTTAAAGGGACAGGGGAGGTATGGCTACACCTTC
TRBV7-2	-	TRBJ1-4	TRBD1	CASSIGQASEKLFF	TGTGCCAGCAGCATAGGACAGGCTAGTGAAAAACTGTTTTTT
TRBV12-5	-	TRBJ2-1	-	CASGHGGEGEQFF	TGTGCTAGTGGTCATGGCGGTGAGGGTGAGCAGTTCTTC
TRBV7-3	-	TRBJ2-4	TRBD1	CASSLRDRNIQYF	TGTGCCAGCAGCTTAAGGGACAGAAACATTCAGTACTTC
TRBV5-1	-	TRBJ1-3	-	CASRLGQIPGNTIYF	TGCGCCAGCAGGTTGGGGCAGATACCTGGAAACACCATATATTTT
TRBV3-1/TRBV3-2	few	TRBJ2-7	-	CASSQDLYEQYF	TGTGCCAGCAGCCAAGACTTATACGAGCAGTACTTC
TRBV11-2	-	TRBJ2-7	-	CASSTTVTSYEQYF	TGTGCCAGCAGTACTACGGTGACCTCCTACGAGCAGTACTTC
TRBV7-9	-	TRBJ2-1	TRBD2	CASSPRLASIIRDEQFF	TGTGCCAGCAGCCCAAGACTAGCGAGTATTATTCGCGATGAGCAGTTCTTC
TRBV29-1	-	TRBJ1-2	-	CSVIAGSRNYGYTF	TGCAGCGTTATCGCCGGGTCCCGGAACTATGGCTACACCTTC
TRBV29-1	-	TRBJ1-2	-	CSVEDGWGYTF	TGCAGCGTTGAAGATGGCTGGGGCTACACCTTC
TRBV12-1	-	TRBJ2-7	-	CASSLDFGAGGLPPYEQYF	TGTGCCAGCAGCCTTGATTTTGGGGCGGGGGGCCTTCCTCCCTACGAGCAGTACTTC
TRBV19	-	TRBJ1-1	-	CASSAWAQGNTEAFF	TGTGCCAGTAGTGCCTGGGCACAGGGGAACACTGAAGCTTTCTTT
TRBV25-1	-	TRBJ2-3	-	CASSATVTDTQYF	TGTGCCAGCAGTGCCACAGTCACAGATACGCAGTATTTT
TRBV5-1	-	TRBJ1-1	TRBD1	CASSSSGTGVQAFF	TGCGCCAGCAGCTCCTCTGGGACAGGGGTTCAAGCTTTCTTT
TRBV7-2	-	TRBJ1-5	-	CASSPDRFTNQPQHF	TGTGCCAGCAGTCCGGACAGATTCACAAATCAGCCCCAGCATTTT
TRBV24-1	once	TRBJ2-1	TRBD1	CATSDKPQGSSDNEQFF	TGTGCCACCAGTGACAAGCCACAGGGGTCATCGGACAATGAGCAGTTCTTC
TRBV5-4	-	TRBJ2-7	TRBD1	CASSIDRVYEQYF	TGTGCCAGCAGTATTGACAGGGTCTACGAGCAGTACTTC
TRBV27	-	TRBJ1-6	-	CASRQGQRDSPLHF	TGTGCCAGCAGGCAAGGACAGAGGGATTCACCCCTCCACTTT
TRBV2	-	TRBJ1-2	-	CASNTDSPYGYTF	TGTGCCAGCAACACGGACAGTCCCTATGGCTACACCTTC
TRBV27	-	TRBJ1-2	TRBD1	CASSTGGIGYTF	TGTGCCAGCAGTACAGGGGGCATTGGCTACACCTTC
TRBV28	-	TRBJ2-1	-	CASSLLGGQFF	TGTGCCAGCAGTTTATTGGGGGGGCAGTTCTTC
TRBV15	-	TRBJ2-6	TRBD1	CATHHGQGNSGANVLTF	TGTGCCACCCACCACGGACAGGGAAACTCTGGGGCCAACGTCCTGACTTTC
TRBV6-5	-	TRBJ1-1	TRBD1	CASLRGQGAEAFF	TGTGCCAGCCTGAGGGGACAGGGGGCTGAAGCTTTCTTT
TRBV3-1/TRBV3-2	-	TRBJ2-2	-	CASSLTSRNTGELFF	TGTGCCAGCAGCCTTACTAGCCGCAACACCGGGGAGCTGTTTTTT
TRBV11-3	-	TRBJ2-1	-	CASSLAGGQVNEQFF	TGTGCCAGCAGCTTAGCGGGGGGCCAGGTGAATGAGCAGTTCTTC
TRBV15	-	TRBJ1-1	-	CATSRLQGNTEAFF	TGTGCCACCAGCAGGTTACAGGGGAACACTGAAGCTTTCTTT
TRBV9	-	TRBJ2-3	-	CASSVAGAGTDTQYF	TGTGCCAGCAGCGTAGCTGGGGCGGGCACAGATACGCAGTATTTT